This is a list of T cell receptor beta chains from one sample in a study of siplizumab effects on memory and regulatory T cells. Measured with immunoSEQ multiplex PCR; TCRdb has only the in-frame clones, and not every one. This sample has about 50,000 clones, with roughly 93% found just once. Material: CD8+ T cells sorted from blood. The source is a human donor in good health. Each CDR3 is given with its conserved first and last residue.

TRBV19,TRBJ2-7,CASSISRGAYEQYF
TRBV28,TRBJ2-7,CASSFLEYSYEQYF
TRBV11-2,TRBJ2-7,CASSLVDEQYF
TRBV4-2,TRBJ2-1,CASSQAGTGVDEQFF
TRBV9,TRBJ2-3,CASSPFNRASTDTQYF
TRBV14,TRBJ2-7,CASSQDLLFYEQYF
TRBV19,TRBJ2-3,CASSTLQGREDTQYF
TRBV27,TRBJ2-7,CASSLSRLPYEQYF
TRBV4-1,TRBJ2-7,CASSQEGLSLLF
TRBV28,TRBJ2-7,CASSRIRELRDEQYF
TRBV19,TRBJ2-5,CASSGRARVKTQYF
TRBV27,TRBJ1-5,CASTWGSGQPQHF
TRBV5-6,TRBJ2-3,CASSLGSAPDTQYF
TRBV30,TRBJ1-1,CAWTWGSTEAFF
TRBV7-8,TRBJ2-3,CASSSLGAGGSDTQYF
TRBV9,TRBJ2-1,CASSSSPLYEQFF
TRBV2,TRBJ2-7,CASSEPGSYEQYF
TRBV7-9,TRBJ1-2,CASSHDGYTF
TRBV7-9,TRBJ1-2,CASSSGVVLGYTF
TRBV28,TRBJ2-7,CASSPPTGTYEQYF
TRBV5-6,TRBJ2-7,CASSLISSAYEQYF
TRBV19,TRBJ1-1,CASRAAGFAEAFF
TRBV9,TRBJ1-4,CASSVGAGDEKLFF
TRBV6-5,TRBJ2-7,CASSFRDHSYEQYF
TRBV5-1,TRBJ1-4,CASSTYPEEGGNEKLFF
TRBV11-2,TRBJ1-1,CASSLVGGTEAFF
TRBV4-2,TRBJ2-5,CASSPEIRELETQYF
TRBV6-6,TRBJ1-1,CASHGGGVQRDTEAFF
TRBV27,TRBJ2-4,CASSFGQTNIQYF
TRBV13,TRBJ2-7,CASSSQGSYEQYF
TRBV9,TRBJ2-1,CASSVLSATGDEQFF
TRBV7-9,TRBJ1-1,CASSPRQGVNTEAFF
TRBV5-6,TRBJ2-1,CASSLQWLNYNEQFF
TRBV10-2,TRBJ2-7,CASAEWRSSYEQYF
TRBV10-2,TRBJ2-1,CASSATPYNEQFF
TRBV25-1,TRBJ2-3,CASNHGTSGSDTQYF
TRBV9,TRBJ2-5,CASSVVEGETQYF
TRBV4-1,TRBJ2-3,CASSQGLSGRGTDTQYF
TRBV29-1,TRBJ2-3,CSAEPGLAGRGDTQYF
TRBV27,TRBJ2-2,CASSDNANTGELFF
TRBV14,TRBJ2-2,CASSQGTSGSKGTGELFF
TRBV7-8,TRBJ2-1,CASSLSRDRVGNEQFF
TRBV5-4,TRBJ2-7,CASSPGHRLYEQYF
TRBV7-8,TRBJ2-2,CASSPLWYGELFF